This T cell receptor beta chain was recovered during a study of regulatory T cells in long-lasting Graves disease. General study findings and limits: Compared with new cases, persistent Graves' patients showed reduced TCR diversity. Among the persistent patients, approximately 2,900 public clonotypes were shared, more than the 850 to 1,000 shared among new patients.

The table lists this clonotype with many counts. Antigen unknown. Germline V lookup: CDR1 SGHTA, CDR2 FQGNSA. The ends lost 5 bases at V and 1 base at J; junction bases unmatched: 3. CDR3 size: 14 residues. The time point here: persistent/refractory GD, antithyroid drugs over 5 years with positive TRAb. PBMC RNA served as the TCR library source. Roughly 10 milliliters of peripheral blood went into EDTA tubes. Through Arm-PCR of CDR3 regions and iRepertoire HTBI primers, TCR beta libraries were built. Authors' data handling: The samples included 60 to 75 TRBV and 14 to 15 TRBJ segments. From the multiplex PCR reads, TCRdb called clonotypes with MiXCR, one entry per CDR3 protein. The V and J calls were not made by the authors but by TCRdb's processing. The sample carries about 400,000 distinct CDR3 sequences, roughly 20% recorded once.

The sequences come from peripheral blood mononuclear cells (PBMCs), collected when the disease was refractory, from a patient treated with antithyroid drugs. This chain connects TRBV7-2 to TRBJ2-7, with 9 bases fitting TRBD1. This clonotype was obtained from a female donor with Graves disease. DNA for the CDR3: TGTGCCAGCAGCCCGACAGGGGGGTCCTACGAGCAGTACTTC. This translates into CASSPTGGSYEQYF.